This paragraph covers one T cell receptor (beta chain) sequence. This CDR3 has 18 amino acids. Germline trimming cut 0 bases from V and 6 bases from J; bases unmatched to any gene: 13. Germline V gene data show CDR1 as SGHTA and CDR2 as FQGNSA. In the original analysis: Researchers report that nucleated cell counts were estimated from reference gene primer amplification. The protocol was immunoSEQ multiplex PCR, while the TCRdb copy is restricted to in-frame clones and leaves out a portion. The V and J calls and clone size are taken from that table; D and trimming were inferred from the DNA. The top ten hold 4.5% to 6% of the sample, which has 110,000 to 150,000 clones, 80% seen once. This sample was included in a study of blood T cell repertoires in COVID-19.

This TCR derives from a woman between 45 and 65 years old with acute or convalescent COVID-19. The source material was peripheral blood. The V call is TRBV7-2, the J call TRBJ1-4, with 7 bases identical to TRBD1. The CDR3 loop reads CASSLALNTGTVYEKLFF. The CDR3 coding sequence is TGTGCCAGCAGCTTAGCACTTAACACCGGGACAGTCTATGAAAAACTGTTTTTT. The entire variable domain, with the rest obtained from reference TRBV7-2 and TRBJ1-4, is as follows: GAGVSQSPSNKVTEKGKDVELRCDPISGHTALYWYRQSLGQGLEFLIYFQGNSAPDKSGLPSDRFSAERTGGSVSTLTIQRTQQEDSAVYLCASSLALNTGTVYEKLFFGSGTQLSVL.